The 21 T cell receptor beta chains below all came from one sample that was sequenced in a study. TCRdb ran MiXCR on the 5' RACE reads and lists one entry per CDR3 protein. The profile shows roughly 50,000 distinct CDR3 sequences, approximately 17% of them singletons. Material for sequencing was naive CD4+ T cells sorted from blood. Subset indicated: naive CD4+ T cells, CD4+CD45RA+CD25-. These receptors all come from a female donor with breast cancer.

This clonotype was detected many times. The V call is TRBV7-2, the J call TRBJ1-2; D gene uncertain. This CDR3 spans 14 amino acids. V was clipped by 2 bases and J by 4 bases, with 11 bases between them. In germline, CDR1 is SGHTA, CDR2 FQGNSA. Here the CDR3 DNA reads TGTGCCAGCAGCTTACTGAGGGAGGTCTATGGCTACACCTTC. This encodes CASSLLREVYGYTF.

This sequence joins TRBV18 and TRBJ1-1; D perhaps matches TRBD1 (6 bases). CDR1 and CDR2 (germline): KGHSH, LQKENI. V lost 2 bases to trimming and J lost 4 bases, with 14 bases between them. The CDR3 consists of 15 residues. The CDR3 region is CASSPNREGSTEAFF. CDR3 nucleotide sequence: TGTGCCAGCTCACCAAACAGGGAGGGTAGCACTGAAGCTTTCTTT. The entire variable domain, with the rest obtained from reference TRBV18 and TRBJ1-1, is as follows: NAGVMQNPRHLVRRRGQEARLRCSPMKGHSHVYWYRQLPEEGLKFMVYLQKENIIDESGMPKERFSAEFPKEGPSILRIQQVVRGDSAAYFCASSPNREGSTEAFFGQGTRLTVV.

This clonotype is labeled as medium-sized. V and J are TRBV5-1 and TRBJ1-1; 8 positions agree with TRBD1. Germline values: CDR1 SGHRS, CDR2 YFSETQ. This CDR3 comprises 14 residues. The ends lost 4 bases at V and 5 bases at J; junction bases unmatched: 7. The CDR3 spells CASSNGQGRTEAFF. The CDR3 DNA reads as TGCGCCAGCAGCAACGGACAGGGAAGAACTGAAGCTTTCTTT.

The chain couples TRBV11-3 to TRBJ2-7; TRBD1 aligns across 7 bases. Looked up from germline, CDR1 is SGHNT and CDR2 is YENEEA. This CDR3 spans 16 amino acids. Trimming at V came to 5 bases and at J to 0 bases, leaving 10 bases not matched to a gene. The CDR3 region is CASSPFWGQNSYEQYF. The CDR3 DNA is TGTGCCAGCAGCCCCTTCTGGGGACAGAACTCCTACGAGCAGTACTTC.

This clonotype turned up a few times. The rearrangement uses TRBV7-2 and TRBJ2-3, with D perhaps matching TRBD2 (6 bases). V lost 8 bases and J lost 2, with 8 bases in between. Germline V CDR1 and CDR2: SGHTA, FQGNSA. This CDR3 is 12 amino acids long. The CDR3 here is CASVADTDTQYF. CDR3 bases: TGTGCCAGCGTAGCGGACACAGATACGCAGTATTTT.

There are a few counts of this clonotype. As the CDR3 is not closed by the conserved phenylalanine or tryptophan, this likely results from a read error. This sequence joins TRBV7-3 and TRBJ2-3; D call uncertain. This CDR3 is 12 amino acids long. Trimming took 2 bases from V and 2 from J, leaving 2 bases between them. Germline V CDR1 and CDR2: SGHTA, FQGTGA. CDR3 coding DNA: TGTGCCAGCAGCTTACTCACAGATACGCAGTATTCT. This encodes CASSLLTDTQYS.

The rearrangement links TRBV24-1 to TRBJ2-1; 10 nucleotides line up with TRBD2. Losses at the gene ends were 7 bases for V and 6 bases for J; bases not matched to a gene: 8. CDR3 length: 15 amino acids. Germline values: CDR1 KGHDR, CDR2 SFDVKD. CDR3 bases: TGTGCCACCAGACCTAGCGGGAGCAATCCCAATGAGCAGTTCTTC. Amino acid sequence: CATRPSGSNPNEQFF.

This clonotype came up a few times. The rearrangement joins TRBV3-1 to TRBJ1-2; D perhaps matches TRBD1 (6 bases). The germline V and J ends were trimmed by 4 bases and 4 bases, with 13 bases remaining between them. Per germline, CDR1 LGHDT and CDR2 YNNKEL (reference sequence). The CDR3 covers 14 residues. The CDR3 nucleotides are TGTGCCAGCAGCCTACAGGGATCGAGCTATGGCTACACCTTC. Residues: CASSLQGSSYGYTF.

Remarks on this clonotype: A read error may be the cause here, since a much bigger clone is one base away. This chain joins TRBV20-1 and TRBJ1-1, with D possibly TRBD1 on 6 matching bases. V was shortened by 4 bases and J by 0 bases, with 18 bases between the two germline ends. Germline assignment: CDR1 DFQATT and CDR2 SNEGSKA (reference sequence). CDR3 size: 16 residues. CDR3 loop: CSATVFCRGLNTEAFF. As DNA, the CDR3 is TGCAGTGCTACCGTATTTTGCAGGGGTTTGAACACTGAAGCTTTCTTT.

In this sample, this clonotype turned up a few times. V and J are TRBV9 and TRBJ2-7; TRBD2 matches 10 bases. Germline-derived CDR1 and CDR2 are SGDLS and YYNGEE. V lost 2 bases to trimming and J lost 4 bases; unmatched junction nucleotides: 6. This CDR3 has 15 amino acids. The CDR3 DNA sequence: TGTGCCAGCAGCGTCCAGACTAGCGGGTTATACGAGCAGTACTTC. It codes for CASSVQTSGLYEQYF.

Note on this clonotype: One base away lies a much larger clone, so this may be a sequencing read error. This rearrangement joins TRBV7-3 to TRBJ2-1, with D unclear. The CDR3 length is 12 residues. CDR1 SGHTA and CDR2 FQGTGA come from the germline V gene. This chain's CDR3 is CASSVSLGEQCF. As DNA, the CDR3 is TGTGCCAGCAGCGTCAGCTTGGGTGAGCAGTGCTTC.

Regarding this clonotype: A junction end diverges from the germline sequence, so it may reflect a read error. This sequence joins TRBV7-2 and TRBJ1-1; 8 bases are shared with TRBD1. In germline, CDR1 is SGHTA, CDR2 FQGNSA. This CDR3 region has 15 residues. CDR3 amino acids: CASSLGQAMSTEAFF. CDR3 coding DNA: TGTGCCAGCAGCTTGGGACAGGCCATGAGCACTGAAGCTTTCTTC.

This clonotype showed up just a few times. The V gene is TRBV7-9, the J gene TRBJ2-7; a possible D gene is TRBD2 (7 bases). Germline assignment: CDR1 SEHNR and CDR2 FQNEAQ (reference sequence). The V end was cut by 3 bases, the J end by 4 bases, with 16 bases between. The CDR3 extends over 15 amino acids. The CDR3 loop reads CASSFQRDTIYEQYF. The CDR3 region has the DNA TGTGCCAGCAGCTTTCAGCGGGACACTATATACGAGCAGTACTTC.

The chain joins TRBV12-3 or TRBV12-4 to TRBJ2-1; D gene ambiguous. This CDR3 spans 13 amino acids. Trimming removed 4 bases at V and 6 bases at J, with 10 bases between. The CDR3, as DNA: TGTGCCAGCAGTTCCCTGAGAGGCAATGAGCAGTTCTTC. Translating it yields CASSSLRGNEQFF.

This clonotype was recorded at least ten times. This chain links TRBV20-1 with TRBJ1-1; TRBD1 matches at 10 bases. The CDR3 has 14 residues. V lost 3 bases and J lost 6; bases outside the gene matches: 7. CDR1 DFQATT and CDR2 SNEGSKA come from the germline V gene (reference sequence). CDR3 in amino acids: CSARRTGGKAEAFF. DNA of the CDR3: TGCAGTGCTAGGCGGACAGGGGGGAAGGCTGAAGCTTTCTTT.

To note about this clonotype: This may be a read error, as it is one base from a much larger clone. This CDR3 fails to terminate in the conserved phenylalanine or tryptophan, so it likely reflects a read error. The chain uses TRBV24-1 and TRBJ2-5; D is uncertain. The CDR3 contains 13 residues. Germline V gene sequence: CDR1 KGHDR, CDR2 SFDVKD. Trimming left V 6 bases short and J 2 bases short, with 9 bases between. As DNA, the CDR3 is TGTGCCACCAGTAATCCAGGTCAAGAGACCCAGTACTCC. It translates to CATSNPGQETQYS.

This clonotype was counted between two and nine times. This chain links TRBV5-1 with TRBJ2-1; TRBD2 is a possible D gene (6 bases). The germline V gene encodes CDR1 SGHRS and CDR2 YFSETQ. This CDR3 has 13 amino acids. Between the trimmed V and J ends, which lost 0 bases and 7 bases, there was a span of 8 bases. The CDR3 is CASSLVRENEQFF. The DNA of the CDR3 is TGCGCCAGCAGCTTGGTACGGGAGAATGAGCAGTTCTTC.

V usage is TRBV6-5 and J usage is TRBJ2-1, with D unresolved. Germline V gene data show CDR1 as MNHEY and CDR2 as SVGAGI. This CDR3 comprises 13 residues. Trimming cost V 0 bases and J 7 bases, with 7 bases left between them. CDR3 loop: CASSYSKENEQFF. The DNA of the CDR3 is TGTGCCAGCAGTTACTCGAAAGAGAATGAGCAGTTCTTC.

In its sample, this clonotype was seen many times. The CDR3 bases are TGCGCCAGCAGTAGCGGGACGACAGATACGCAGTATTTT. This gives the protein CASSSGTTDTQYF. The chain recombines TRBV5-1 with TRBJ2-3; 8 nucleotides align to TRBD2. The CDR3 has 13 amino acids. In germline, CDR1 is SGHRS, CDR2 YFSETQ. V shed 5 bases, J shed 3 bases, and the junction held 2 bases outside the gene matches.

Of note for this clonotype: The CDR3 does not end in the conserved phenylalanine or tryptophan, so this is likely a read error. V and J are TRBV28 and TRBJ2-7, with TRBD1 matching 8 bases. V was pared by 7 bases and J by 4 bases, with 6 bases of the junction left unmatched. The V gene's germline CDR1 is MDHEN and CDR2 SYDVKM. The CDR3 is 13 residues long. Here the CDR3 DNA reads TGTGCCAGCACAACAGGGGGAGTTTACGAGCAGTACTCC. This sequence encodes CASTTGGVYEQYS.

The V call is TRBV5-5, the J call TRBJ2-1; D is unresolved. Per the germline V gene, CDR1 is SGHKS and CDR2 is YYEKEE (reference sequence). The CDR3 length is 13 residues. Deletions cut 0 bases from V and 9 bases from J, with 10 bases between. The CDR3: CASSLGTESEQFF. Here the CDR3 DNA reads TGTGCCAGCAGCTTGGGAACCGAGAGTGAGCAGTTCTTC.